A selection of T cell receptor beta chains follows, all from one sample in a study of T cell responses to AZD1222 COVID-19 vaccine. Profiling relied on immunoSEQ multiplex PCR, and the TCRdb table lists in-frame clones only, not all of them. The repertoire includes 100,000 to 150,000 clones, over 90% of them detected once, and around 6.6% sits in the top ten. Sequencing used peripheral blood, obtained on day 0 of AZD1222 vaccination. The receptors stem from an adult in good health. CDR3s include the opening cysteine and the closing phenylalanine or tryptophan. A D gene is named only where the DNA matches it firmly. The size entry is marked missing in some rows and otherwise reads once, few, many or a size class.

J gene: TRBJ2-1
V gene: TRBV10-1
D gene: -
clone size: -
CDR3 DNA: TGCGCCAGCAGTCGTGGAGTCCAGGGTGAGCAGTTCTTC
CDR3 protein: CASSRGVQGEQFF

J gene: TRBJ2-7
V gene: TRBV10-2
D gene: TRBD2
clone size: -
CDR3 DNA: TGCGCCAGCAGTACCGGGACTAGCGGGAGTAAATACGAGCAGTACTTC
CDR3 protein: CASSTGTSGSKYEQYF

J gene: TRBJ2-2
V gene: TRBV7-2
D gene: TRBD2
clone size: few
CDR3 DNA: TGTGCCAGCAGCCCCTGGACTAGGTCTGGCTCCGGGGAGCTGTTTTTT
CDR3 protein: CASSPWTRSGSGELFF

J gene: TRBJ1-1
V gene: TRBV11-2
D gene: -
clone size: -
CDR3 DNA: TGTGCCAGCAGCGTATTACCGACAGGCCGAGAAATTTTCTTT
CDR3 protein: CASSVLPTGREIFF

J gene: TRBJ2-7
V gene: TRBV7-8
D gene: -
clone size: once
CDR3 DNA: TGTGCCAGCAGCGCCTCTACCTACGAGCAGTACTTC
CDR3 protein: CASSASTYEQYF

J gene: TRBJ2-1
V gene: TRBV24-1
D gene: TRBD2
clone size: -
CDR3 DNA: TGTGCCACCAGTGACCCGGGACTAGCAGAGAATGAGCAGTTCTTC
CDR3 protein: CATSDPGLAENEQFF

J gene: TRBJ1-1
V gene: TRBV5-5
D gene: TRBD1
clone size: -
CDR3 DNA: TGTGCCAGCAGCTTGCAAGGGGACAGGGGCACTGAAGCTTTCTTT
CDR3 protein: CASSLQGDRGTEAFF

J gene: TRBJ1-5
V gene: TRBV7-9
D gene: TRBD1
clone size: -
CDR3 DNA: TGTGCCAGCAGCGCTACGGGCAGGGGGAATCAGCCCCAGCATTTT
CDR3 protein: CASSATGRGNQPQHF

J gene: TRBJ2-7
V gene: TRBV10-2
D gene: TRBD1
clone size: -
CDR3 DNA: TGCGCCAGCAGTGGGGGGGACAGGAACTCCTACGAGCAGTACTTC
CDR3 protein: CASSGGDRNSYEQYF

J gene: TRBJ2-4
V gene: TRBV27
D gene: -
clone size: -
CDR3 DNA: TGTGCCAGCAGCCTCCCGGAGGGGCTCCTCTCAAACATTCAGTACTTC
CDR3 protein: CASSLPEGLLSNIQYF

J gene: TRBJ1-2
V gene: TRBV29-1
D gene: TRBD1
clone size: -
CDR3 DNA: TGCAGCGTTTACGAACAGGGGGCGTATGGCTACACCTTC
CDR3 protein: CSVYEQGAYGYTF

J gene: TRBJ2-1
V gene: TRBV27
D gene: -
clone size: -
CDR3 DNA: TGTGCCAGCTGGACTCTATGGAATGAGCAGTTCTTC
CDR3 protein: CASWTLWNEQFF

J gene: TRBJ2-6
V gene: TRBV7-9
D gene: TRBD1
clone size: -
CDR3 DNA: TGTGCCAGCAGCGCCCGACAGGGCAAGATCTATGGGGCCAACGTCCTGACTTTC
CDR3 protein: CASSARQGKIYGANVLTF

J gene: TRBJ1-5
V gene: TRBV5-1
D gene: -
clone size: few
CDR3 DNA: TGCGCCAGCAGCTTGTGGGCAGGGGATCAGCCCCAGCATTTT
CDR3 protein: CASSLWAGDQPQHF

J gene: TRBJ1-4
V gene: TRBV30
D gene: TRBD1
clone size: -
CDR3 DNA: TGTGCCTTTGGACAGGGTGGGGAAAAACTGTTTTTT
CDR3 protein: CAFGQGGEKLFF

J gene: TRBJ1-4
V gene: TRBV25-1
D gene: -
clone size: -
CDR3 DNA: TGTGCCAGCGGGGGGAGGGGAACTAATGAAAAACTGTTTTTT
CDR3 protein: CASGGRGTNEKLFF

J gene: TRBJ2-2
V gene: TRBV6-6
D gene: -
clone size: -
CDR3 DNA: TGTGCCAGCACTCAGCGGGACACCGGGGAGCTGTTTTTT
CDR3 protein: CASTQRDTGELFF

J gene: TRBJ1-3
V gene: TRBV19
D gene: -
clone size: -
CDR3 DNA: TGTGCCAGTAATCCGTCAGGGCTTCCTGGAAACACCATATATTTT
CDR3 protein: CASNPSGLPGNTIYF

J gene: TRBJ1-1
V gene: TRBV29-1
D gene: TRBD1
clone size: once
CDR3 DNA: TGCAGCGTTCATACGACAGGGGGAGCTGAAGCTTTCTTT
CDR3 protein: CSVHTTGGAEAFF

J gene: TRBJ1-1
V gene: TRBV19
D gene: TRBD1
clone size: -
CDR3 DNA: TGTGCCAGTAGTATATCCGGACAGGGTAGTGAAGCTTTCTTT
CDR3 protein: CASSISGQGSEAFF

J gene: TRBJ2-3
V gene: TRBV2
D gene: TRBD2
clone size: -
CDR3 DNA: TGTGCCAGCAGTGAATTGGCTAGCGGGCCCACAGATACGCAGTATTTT
CDR3 protein: CASSELASGPTDTQYF

J gene: TRBJ1-1
V gene: TRBV21-1
D gene: -
clone size: -
CDR3 DNA: TGTGCCAGCAGCTCCGGACAGGGGAGGACTGAAGCTTTCTTT
CDR3 protein: CASSSGQGRTEAFF

J gene: TRBJ2-1
V gene: TRBV30
D gene: -
clone size: -
CDR3 DNA: TGTGCCTGGAGCGAGTTGGTCAAGGATGAGCAGTTCTTC
CDR3 protein: CAWSELVKDEQFF

J gene: TRBJ1-2
V gene: TRBV10-3
D gene: TRBD1
clone size: once
CDR3 DNA: TGTGCCATCAGTGAGATCGACAGGGGGCCTTGGGGCTACACCTTC
CDR3 protein: CAISEIDRGPWGYTF

J gene: TRBJ1-5
V gene: TRBV30
D gene: -
clone size: -
CDR3 DNA: TGTGCCTGGAGTCTCCTTGGCCAGCCCCAGCATTTT
CDR3 protein: CAWSLLGQPQHF

J gene: TRBJ1-2
V gene: TRBV5-3
D gene: -
clone size: -
CDR3 DNA: TGTGCCAGAAGCTTGGCACAGTACGGCTACACCTTC
CDR3 protein: CARSLAQYGYTF

J gene: TRBJ1-1
V gene: TRBV6-1
D gene: TRBD1
clone size: -
CDR3 DNA: TGTGCCAGCAGTGACCGCGGGACAGTGAACACTGAAGCTTTCTTT
CDR3 protein: CASSDRGTVNTEAFF

J gene: TRBJ1-5
V gene: TRBV4-1
D gene: TRBD1
clone size: -
CDR3 DNA: TGCGCCAGCAGCCAAGAGACAGGGTTTCAGCCCCAGCATTTT
CDR3 protein: CASSQETGFQPQHF

J gene: TRBJ2-7
V gene: TRBV10-3
D gene: TRBD2
clone size: -
CDR3 DNA: TGTGCCATCATGGCCAGCGGGAGGTACGAGCAGTACTTC
CDR3 protein: CAIMASGRYEQYF

J gene: TRBJ1-2
V gene: TRBV5-5
D gene: -
clone size: -
CDR3 DNA: TGTGCCAGCAGCTCGTCCCTCGCACGGGGCAGCTATGGCTACACCTTC
CDR3 protein: CASSSSLARGSYGYTF

J gene: TRBJ2-1
V gene: TRBV5-1
D gene: -
clone size: once
CDR3 DNA: TGCGCCAGCCACGCCGGGGGCGGGGAAATGGTCTTC
CDR3 protein: CASHAGGGEMVF

J gene: TRBJ1-2
V gene: TRBV19
D gene: TRBD1
clone size: once
CDR3 DNA: TGTGCCAGTAGGACGGACAGGGCTGAGGGCTACACCTTC
CDR3 protein: CASRTDRAEGYTF

J gene: TRBJ1-3
V gene: TRBV2
D gene: -
clone size: -
CDR3 DNA: TGTGCCAGCAGCGGACGCAGGGTGTCCGGAAACACCATATATTTT
CDR3 protein: CASSGRRVSGNTIYF

J gene: TRBJ2-2
V gene: TRBV10-1
D gene: -
clone size: -
CDR3 DNA: TGCGCCAGCAGTGAGTCGGTAGGGAACACCGGGGAGCTGTTTTTT
CDR3 protein: CASSESVGNTGELFF

J gene: TRBJ2-5
V gene: TRBV6-1
D gene: -
clone size: once
CDR3 DNA: TGTGCCAGCAGTGAAGGGCGCGGGTTGAAGACCCAGTACTTC
CDR3 protein: CASSEGRGLKTQYF

J gene: TRBJ2-2
V gene: TRBV30
D gene: TRBD2
clone size: -
CDR3 DNA: TGTGCCTGGAGTGTAAGCCGAAGCGGGAGTTGGACCGGGGAGCTGTTTTTT
CDR3 protein: CAWSVSRSGSWTGELFF

J gene: TRBJ2-5
V gene: TRBV19
D gene: TRBD1
clone size: once
CDR3 DNA: TGTGCCAGTGGCTGGACAGGGTACCAAGAGACCCAGTACTTC
CDR3 protein: CASGWTGYQETQYF

J gene: TRBJ2-1
V gene: TRBV7-2
D gene: TRBD2
clone size: -
CDR3 DNA: TGTGCCAGCAGCCGACTAGCAGACGATGAGCAGTTCTTC
CDR3 protein: CASSRLADDEQFF

J gene: TRBJ2-1
V gene: TRBV7-9
D gene: TRBD1
clone size: -
CDR3 DNA: TGTGCCAGCAGAGGACAGGAGGAAATCGGCAATGAGCAGTTCTTC
CDR3 protein: CASRGQEEIGNEQFF

J gene: TRBJ1-5
V gene: TRBV28
D gene: -
clone size: -
CDR3 DNA: TGTGCCAGCAGTCCGCGTGGACACCGATATATGGATAACAATCAGCCCCAGCATTTT
CDR3 protein: CASSPRGHRYMDNNQPQHF

J gene: TRBJ1-1
V gene: TRBV19
D gene: -
clone size: once
CDR3 DNA: TGTGCCAGTCAGGGTACAGGTCTTCACACTGAAGCTTTCTTT
CDR3 protein: CASQGTGLHTEAFF

J gene: TRBJ1-2
V gene: TRBV4-2
D gene: TRBD1
clone size: -
CDR3 DNA: TGTGCCAGCAGCCAAGATTCGGCAGGGGGCAATGATGGCTACACCTTC
CDR3 protein: CASSQDSAGGNDGYTF

J gene: TRBJ2-1
V gene: TRBV2
D gene: -
clone size: -
CDR3 DNA: TGTGCCAGCAGTGATGTAGGGGCCTCCTACAATGAGCAGTTCTTC
CDR3 protein: CASSDVGASYNEQFF

J gene: TRBJ2-7
V gene: TRBV2
D gene: -
clone size: few
CDR3 DNA: TGTGCCAGTCGACAGGGGCTAGCGGAGAGGTACGAGCAGTACTTC
CDR3 protein: CASRQGLAERYEQYF